This TCR beta chain came from a study of blood T cell repertoires in COVID-19. Study background: PBMCs, B-cell-depleted T cells, or T cells provided the cDNA or gDNA that made up the material.

Clones were read by immunoSEQ multiplex PCR, and TCRdb kept only the in-frame ones, dropping some. Of about 150,000 clones in the sample, approximately 88% were seen once. The study drew participants aged about 18 to 89 years from roughly 25 US areas. Participants had their cohort set by participant-reported clinical history. Each exposed participant met a COVID-19 case in the 2 weeks preceding study entry. This CDR3 region has 17 residues. V was pared by 4 bases and J by 5 bases, with 10 bases of the junction left unmatched. The sequence derives from a man aged 65 to 85 who had been exposed to COVID-19. The chain recombines TRBV23-1 with TRBJ1-6; TRBD1 agrees at 8 bases. TRBV23-1 qualifies as an ORF whose function is uncertain. The sequencing input was PBMCs or T cells enriched from blood (not recorded which). In DNA form, the CDR3 reads TGCGCCAGCAGTCTGATGAGCGGGACAGGAGATAATTCACCCCTCCACTTT. Translation gives CASSLMSGTGDNSPLHF.